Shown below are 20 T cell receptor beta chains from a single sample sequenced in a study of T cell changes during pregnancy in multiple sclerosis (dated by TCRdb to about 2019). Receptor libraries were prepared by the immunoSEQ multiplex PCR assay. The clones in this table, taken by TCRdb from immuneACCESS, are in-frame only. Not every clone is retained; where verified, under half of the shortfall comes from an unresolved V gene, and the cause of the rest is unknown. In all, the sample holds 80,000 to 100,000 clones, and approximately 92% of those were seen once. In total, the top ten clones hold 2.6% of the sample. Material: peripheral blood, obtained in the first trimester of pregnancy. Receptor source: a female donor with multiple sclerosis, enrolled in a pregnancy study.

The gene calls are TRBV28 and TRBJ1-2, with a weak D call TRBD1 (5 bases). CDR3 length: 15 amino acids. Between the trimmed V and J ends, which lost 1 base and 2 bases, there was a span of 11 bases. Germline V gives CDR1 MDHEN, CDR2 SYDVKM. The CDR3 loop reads CASSLYPGKNYGYTF. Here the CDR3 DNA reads TGTGCCAGCAGTTTATATCCAGGGAAAAACTATGGCTACACCTTC.

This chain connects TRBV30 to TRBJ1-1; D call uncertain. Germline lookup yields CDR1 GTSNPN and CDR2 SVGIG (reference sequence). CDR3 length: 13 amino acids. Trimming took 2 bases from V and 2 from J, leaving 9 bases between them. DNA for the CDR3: TGTGCCTGGAGTTACAACCAAAACACTGAAGCTTTCTTT. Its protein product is CAWSYNQNTEAFF.

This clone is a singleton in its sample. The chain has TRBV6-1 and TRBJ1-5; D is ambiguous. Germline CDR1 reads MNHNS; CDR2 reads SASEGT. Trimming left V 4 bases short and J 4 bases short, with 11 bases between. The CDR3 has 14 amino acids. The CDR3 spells CASSGRSENQPQHF. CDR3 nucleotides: TGTGCCAGCAGTGGGAGGTCCGAGAATCAGCCCCAGCATTTT.

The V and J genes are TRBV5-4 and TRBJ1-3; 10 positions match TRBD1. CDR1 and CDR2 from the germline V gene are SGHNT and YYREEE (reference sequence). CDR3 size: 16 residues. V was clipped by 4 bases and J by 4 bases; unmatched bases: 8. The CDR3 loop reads CASSPDRGLGGNTIYF. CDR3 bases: TGTGCCAGCAGCCCAGACAGGGGGCTAGGGGGAAACACCATATATTTT. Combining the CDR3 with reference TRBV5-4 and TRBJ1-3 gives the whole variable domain ETGVTQSPTHLIKTRGQQVTLRCSSQSGHNTVSWYQQALGQGPQFIFQYYREEENGRGNFPPRFSGLQFPNYSSELNVNALELDDSALYLCASSPDRGLGGNTIYFGEGSWLTVV.

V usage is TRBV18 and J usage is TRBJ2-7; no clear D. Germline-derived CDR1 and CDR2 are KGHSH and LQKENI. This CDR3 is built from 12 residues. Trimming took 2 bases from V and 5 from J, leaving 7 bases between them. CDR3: CASSPGRNEQYF. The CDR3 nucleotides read TGTGCCAGCTCACCAGGGCGCAACGAGCAGTACTTC.

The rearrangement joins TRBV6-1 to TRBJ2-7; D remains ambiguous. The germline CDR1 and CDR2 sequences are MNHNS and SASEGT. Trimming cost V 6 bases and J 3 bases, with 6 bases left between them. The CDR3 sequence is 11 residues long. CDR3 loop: CASSEFYEQYF. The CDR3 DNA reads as TGTGCCAGCAGCGAGTTCTACGAGCAGTACTTC.

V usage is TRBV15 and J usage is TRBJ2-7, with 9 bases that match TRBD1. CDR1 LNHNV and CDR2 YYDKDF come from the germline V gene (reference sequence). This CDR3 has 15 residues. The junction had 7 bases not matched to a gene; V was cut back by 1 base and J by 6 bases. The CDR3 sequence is CATSRVPGQGSEQYF. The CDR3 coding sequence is TGTGCCACCAGCAGAGTCCCGGGACAGGGAAGCGAGCAGTACTTC.

The CDR3 DNA sequence: TGTGCCAGCAGTTTTTCCGGGACAGGGAATGAAAAACTGTTTTTT. Its protein product is CASSFSGTGNEKLFF. V and J are TRBV28 and TRBJ1-4, with 9 nucleotides matching TRBD1. Trimming at V came to 3 bases and at J to 5 bases, leaving 4 bases not matched to a gene. This CDR3 region has 15 residues. Germline V lookup: CDR1 MDHEN, CDR2 SYDVKM.

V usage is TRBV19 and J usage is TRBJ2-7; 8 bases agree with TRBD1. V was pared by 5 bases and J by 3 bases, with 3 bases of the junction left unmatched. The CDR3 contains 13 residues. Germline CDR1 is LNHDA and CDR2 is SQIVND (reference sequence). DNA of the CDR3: TGTGCCAGTAGTTCAGGGACAGGCTACGAGCAGTACTTC. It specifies CASSSGTGYEQYF.

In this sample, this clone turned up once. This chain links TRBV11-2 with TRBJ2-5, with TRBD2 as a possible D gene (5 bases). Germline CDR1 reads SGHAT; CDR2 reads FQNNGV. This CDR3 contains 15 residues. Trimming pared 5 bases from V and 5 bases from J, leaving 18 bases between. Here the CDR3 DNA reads TGTGCCAGCAGCCTTAGCCCAACTAGGGCTGAGACCCAGTACTTC. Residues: CASSLSPTRAETQYF.

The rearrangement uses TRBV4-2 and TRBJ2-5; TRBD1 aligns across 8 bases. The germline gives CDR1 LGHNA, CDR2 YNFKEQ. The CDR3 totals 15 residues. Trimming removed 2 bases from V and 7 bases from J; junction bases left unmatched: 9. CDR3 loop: CASSQLGQGLGTQYF. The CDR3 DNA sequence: TGTGCCAGCAGCCAACTCGGACAGGGTCTAGGGACCCAGTACTTC.

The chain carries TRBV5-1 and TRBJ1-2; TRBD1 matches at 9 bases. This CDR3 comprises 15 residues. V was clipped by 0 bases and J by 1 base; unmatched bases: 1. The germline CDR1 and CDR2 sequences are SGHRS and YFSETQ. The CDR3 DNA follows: TGCGCCAGCAGCTTGGCGACAGGGGGTAACTATGGCTACACCTTC. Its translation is CASSLATGGNYGYTF.

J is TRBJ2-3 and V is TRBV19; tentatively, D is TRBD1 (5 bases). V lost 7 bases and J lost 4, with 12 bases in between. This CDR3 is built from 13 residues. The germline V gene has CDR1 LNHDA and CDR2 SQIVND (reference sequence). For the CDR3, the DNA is TGTGCCAGTAATCAGGGTGTCTCAGATACGCAGTATTTT. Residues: CASNQGVSDTQYF.

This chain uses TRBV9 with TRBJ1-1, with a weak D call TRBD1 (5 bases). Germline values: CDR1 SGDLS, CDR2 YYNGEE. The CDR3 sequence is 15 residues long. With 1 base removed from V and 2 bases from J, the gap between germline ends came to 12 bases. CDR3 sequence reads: CASSVRSQGNTEAFF. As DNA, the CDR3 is TGTGCCAGCAGCGTACGGAGTCAGGGAAACACTGAAGCTTTCTTT.

The CDR3 loop is CASSSRGYYNEQFF. The CDR3 DNA is TGTGCCAGCAGTTCACGGGGTTACTACAATGAGCAGTTCTTC. V gene TRBV28 combines with J gene TRBJ2-1; perhaps TRBD2 as D (5 bases). The CDR3 has 14 amino acids. Between the trimmed V and J ends, which lost 4 bases and 3 bases, there was a span of 10 bases. CDR1 and CDR2 (germline): MDHEN, SYDVKM.

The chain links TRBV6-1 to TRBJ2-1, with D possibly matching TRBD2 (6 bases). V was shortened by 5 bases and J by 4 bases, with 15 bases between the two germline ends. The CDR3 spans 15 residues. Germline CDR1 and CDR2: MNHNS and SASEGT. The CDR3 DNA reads TGTGCCAGCAGTAACGCCGGGACTGTTTACAATGAGCAGTTCTTC. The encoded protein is CASSNAGTVYNEQFF.

The CDR3 DNA reads TGTGCCAGCAGTGTTACAGGGGGCATCACTGAAGCTTTCTTT. Residues: CASSVTGGITEAFF. The chain is built from TRBV28 and TRBJ1-1; 9 positions agree with TRBD1. The germline V gene encodes CDR1 MDHEN and CDR2 SYDVKM. CDR3 length: 14 residues. V shed 5 bases and J 4 bases; nucleotides not matched to a gene: 5.

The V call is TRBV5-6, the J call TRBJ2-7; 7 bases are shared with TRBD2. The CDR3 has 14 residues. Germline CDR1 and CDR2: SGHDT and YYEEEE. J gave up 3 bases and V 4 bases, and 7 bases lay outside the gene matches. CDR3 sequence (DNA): TGTGCCAGCAGCCGGGGACTAACTGGCTACGAGCAGTACTTC. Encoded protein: CASSRGLTGYEQYF.

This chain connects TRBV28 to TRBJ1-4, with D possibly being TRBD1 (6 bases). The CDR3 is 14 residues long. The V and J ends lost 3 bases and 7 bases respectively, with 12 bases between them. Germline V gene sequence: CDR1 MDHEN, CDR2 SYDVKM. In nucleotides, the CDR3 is TGTGCCAGCAGTTTCTCAAGCAGGGGTGAAAAACTGTTTTTT. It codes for CASSFSSRGEKLFF.

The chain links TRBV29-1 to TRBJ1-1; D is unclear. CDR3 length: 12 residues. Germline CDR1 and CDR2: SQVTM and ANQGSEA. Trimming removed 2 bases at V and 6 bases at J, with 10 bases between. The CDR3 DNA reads TGCAGCGTTGAACTAATTAATGCTGAAGCTTTCTTT. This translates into CSVELINAEAFF.